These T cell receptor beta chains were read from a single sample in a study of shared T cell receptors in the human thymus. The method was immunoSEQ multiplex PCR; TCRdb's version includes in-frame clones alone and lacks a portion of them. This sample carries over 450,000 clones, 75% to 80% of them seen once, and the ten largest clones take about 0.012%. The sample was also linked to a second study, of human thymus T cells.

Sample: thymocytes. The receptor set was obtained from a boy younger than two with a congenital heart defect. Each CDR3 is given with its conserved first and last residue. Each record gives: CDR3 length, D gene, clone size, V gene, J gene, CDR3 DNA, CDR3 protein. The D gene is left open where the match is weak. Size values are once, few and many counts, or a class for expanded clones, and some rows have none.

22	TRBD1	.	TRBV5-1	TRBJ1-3	TGCGCCAGCAGCAAGGGGACAGGGTTTTGGGGTTCGGGGTTCAGCTCTGGAAACACCATATATTTT	CASSKGTGFWGSGFSSGNTIYF
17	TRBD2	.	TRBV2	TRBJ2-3	TGTGCCAGCAGCACCCTAGCGGTTACCCGGTACACAGATACGCAGTATTTT	CASSTLAVTRYTDTQYF
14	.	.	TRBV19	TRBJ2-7	TGTGCCAGTGCCAGCGCAGGGGTCTCCTACGAGCAGTACTTC	CASASAGVSYEQYF
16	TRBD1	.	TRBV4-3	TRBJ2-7	TGCGCCAGCAGCGGACGCGCGGGACAGGGGCTTCACGAGCAGTACTTC	CASSGRAGQGLHEQYF
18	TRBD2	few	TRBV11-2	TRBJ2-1	TGTGCCAGCAGCTTGGGACTAGCGGGAGGGGGAGAATACAATGAGCAGTTCTTC	CASSLGLAGGGEYNEQFF
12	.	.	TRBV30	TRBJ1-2	TGTGCCTGGGTCCAAGCCGCCTATGGCTACACCTTC	CAWVQAAYGYTF
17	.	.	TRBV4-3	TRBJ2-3	TGCGCCAGCAGCCATGAAGAGCAAGAAATCTGCACAGATACGCAGTATTTT	CASSHEEQEICTDTQYF
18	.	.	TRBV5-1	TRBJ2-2	TGCGCCAGCAGCCCGGAGGGGACTTCTAAATCCGGGTCCGGGGAGCTGTTTTTT	CASSPEGTSKSGSGELFF
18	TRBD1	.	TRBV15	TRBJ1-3	TGTGCCACCAGCAGAAGCCTGTTGGACAGGAACTCTGGAAACACCATATATTTT	CATSRSLLDRNSGNTIYF
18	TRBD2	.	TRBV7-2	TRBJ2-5	TGTGCCAGCAGCTTAAAAATCTCTAGCGGGACGTACCAAGAGACCCAGTACTTC	CASSLKISSGTYQETQYF
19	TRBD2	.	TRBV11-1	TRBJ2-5	TGTGCCAGCAGCCTCCGCCGCCTGACTAGCGGGAGAGGTCGAGAGACCCAGTACTTC	CASSLRRLTSGRGRETQYF
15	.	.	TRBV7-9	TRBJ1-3	TGTGCCAGCAGTAAGGACAGACCCTCTGGAAACACCATATATTTT	CASSKDRPSGNTIYF
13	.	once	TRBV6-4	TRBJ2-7	TGTGCCAGCAGTTATAAAAGCGGAAACGAGCAGTACTTC	CASSYKSGNEQYF
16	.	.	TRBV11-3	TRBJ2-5	TGTGCCAGCAGCTTAGGGGGACTACAAAGGGGGGAGACCCAGTACTTC	CASSLGGLQRGETQYF
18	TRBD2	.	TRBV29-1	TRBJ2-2	TGCAGCGTTGATCATGGGACTAGCGCCCCAGGCGGCACCGGGGAGCTGTTTTTT	CSVDHGTSAPGGTGELFF
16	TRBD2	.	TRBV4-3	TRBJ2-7	TGCGCCAGCAGCCAACTAGCGGGAGTCAGCTCCTACGAGCAGTACTTC	CASSQLAGVSSYEQYF
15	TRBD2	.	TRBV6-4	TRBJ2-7	TGTGCCAGCAGTGAAATAGCGGGAGAGGCGTACGAGCAGTACTTC	CASSEIAGEAYEQYF
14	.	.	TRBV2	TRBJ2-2	TGTGCCAGCAGTGATCGTGGGGAGAACGGGGAGCTGTTTTTT	CASSDRGENGELFF
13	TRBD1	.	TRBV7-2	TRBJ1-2	TGTGCCAGCAGCTCCGACAGGGGGTATGGCTACACCTTC	CASSSDRGYGYTF
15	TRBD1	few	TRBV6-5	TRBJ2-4	TGTGCCAGCAGCTCCCGGACAGGGGCCAAAAACATTCAGTACTTC	CASSSRTGAKNIQYF
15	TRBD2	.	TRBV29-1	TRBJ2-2	TGCAGCGTTGAGAAGCTAGCGGGGGACACCGGGGAGCTGTTTTTT	CSVEKLAGDTGELFF
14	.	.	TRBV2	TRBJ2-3	TGTGCCAGCGGGAGGGGGGATTGCACAGATACGCAGTATTTT	CASGRGDCTDTQYF
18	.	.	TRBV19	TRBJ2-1	TGTGCCAGTAGTATGGGGGACTCTGGCGAGAGCTCCTACAATGAGCAGTTCTTC	CASSMGDSGESSYNEQFF
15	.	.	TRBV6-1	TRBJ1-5	TGTGCCAGCAGTGAAGTCGGGGTCCGCAATCAGCCCCAGCATTTT	CASSEVGVRNQPQHF
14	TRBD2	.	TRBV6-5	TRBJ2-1	TGTGCCAGCGGGGGGGACCACTCCTACAATGAGCAGTTCTTC	CASGGDHSYNEQFF
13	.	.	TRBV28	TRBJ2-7	TGTGCCAGCAGTTTCAGGGGCAAGTACGAGCAGTACTTC	CASSFRGKYEQYF
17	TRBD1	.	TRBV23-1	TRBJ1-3	TGCGCCAGCAGTCAAGGGACAGGGCGGCACTCTGGAAACACCATATATTTT	CASSQGTGRHSGNTIYF
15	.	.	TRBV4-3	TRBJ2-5	TGCGCCAGCAGCCAAGCTGGGGGGAGCGAAGAGACCCAGTACTTC	CASSQAGGSEETQYF
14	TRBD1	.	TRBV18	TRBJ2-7	TGTGCCAGCTCCAAGGACAGGGGGCCTTACGAGCAGTACTTC	CASSKDRGPYEQYF
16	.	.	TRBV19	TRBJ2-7	TGTGCCAGTAGTATAGAACACCGGGACTGCTCCTACGAGCAGTACTTC	CASSIEHRDCSYEQYF
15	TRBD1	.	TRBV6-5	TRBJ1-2	TGTGCCAGCAGTTACGGAGACAGGGCGAACTATGGCTACACCTTC	CASSYGDRANYGYTF
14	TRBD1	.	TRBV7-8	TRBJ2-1	TGTGCCAGCAGTGACAGGGCCTCCTACAATGAGCAGTTCTTC	CASSDRASYNEQFF
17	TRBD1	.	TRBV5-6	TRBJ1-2	TGTGCCAGCAGCTTCCTCACCAGGGGGCCCCTCAACTATGGCTACACCTTC	CASSFLTRGPLNYGYTF
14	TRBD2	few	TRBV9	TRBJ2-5	TGTGCCAGCAGCCCCCGCGGGGGGGAAGAGACCCAGTACTTC	CASSPRGGEETQYF
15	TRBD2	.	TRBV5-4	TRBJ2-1	TGTGCCAGCAGCTCCTCAGCGGGAGATCGGGGTGAGCAGTTCTTC	CASSSSAGDRGEQFF
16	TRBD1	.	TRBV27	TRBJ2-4	TGTGCCAGCAGCCGCACGGACAGGACGACCAAAAACATTCAGTACTTC	CASSRTDRTTKNIQYF
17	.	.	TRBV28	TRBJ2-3	TGTGCCAGCAGTTTGGGGGCTGGGGTCTGGGGCACAGATACGCAGTATTTT	CASSLGAGVWGTDTQYF
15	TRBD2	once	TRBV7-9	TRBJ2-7	TGTGCCAGCAGCCCCTGGACTAGCGGGAGCTACGAGCAGTACTTC	CASSPWTSGSYEQYF
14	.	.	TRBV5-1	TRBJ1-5	TGCGCCAGCTCGGAGGGGGGGAGCAATCAGCCCCAGCATTTT	CASSEGGSNQPQHF
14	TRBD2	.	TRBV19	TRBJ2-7	TGTGCCAGTAGCCCCGGGACTAGCGGGGACGAGCAGTACTTC	CASSPGTSGDEQYF
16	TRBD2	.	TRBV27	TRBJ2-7	TGTGCCAGCAGTCCGGGACTAGCGGGAGGAGGCTACGAGCAGTACTTC	CASSPGLAGGGYEQYF
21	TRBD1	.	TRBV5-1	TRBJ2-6	TGCGCCAGCAGCTTGAATGTGGACAGGTGGCCCTGGGCCTCTGGGGCCAACGTCCTGACTTTC	CASSLNVDRWPWASGANVLTF
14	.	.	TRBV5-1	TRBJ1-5	TGCGCCAGCAGCTTGGGGGGGGGTTATCAGCCCCAGCATTTT	CASSLGGGYQPQHF